This TCR beta chain was found in a study of shared clonotypes between healthy human individuals. Study-wide context: Those who served as donors were a couple of women and a few men between the ages of 18 and 49. Three plates each covered CD4 naive and memory; CD8 naive two, CD8 memory one.

The sorted-subset replicate PCRs were given around 200 ng DNA, which is about 30,000 T cell genomes. The method was immunoSEQ multiplex PCR; TCRdb's version includes in-frame clones alone and lacks a portion of them. Of 2 million to 3 million clones in the sample, roughly 93% were seen once. The CDR3 length is 17 residues. V trimming: 8 bases; J trimming: 7 bases; junction bases outside the gene matches: 19. Germline CDR1 LNHDA, CDR2 SQIVND (reference sequence). V is TRBV19 and J is TRBJ1-5; 8 positions agree with TRBD1. This TCR derives from a man between 18 and 29 years old in good health. Some clones in this sample may be carry-over from other donors' samples. The sample taken for sequencing was naive CD4+ T cells from PBMCs. Sample subset: CD45RA+ positively selected. The CDR3 loop reads CASADLFRQGYRQPQHF. CDR3 bases: TGTGCCAGTGCCGACCTTTTCCGACAGGGGTATCGGCAGCCCCAGCATTTT.